The text below deals with one TCR beta chain. Here immunoSEQ multiplex PCR was the method, and the copy in TCRdb shows in-frame clones only, minus some. In the table there are 350,000 to 450,000 clones, over 75% of which are singletons. This entry belongs to a study of Ad26.COV2.S vaccination and SARS-CoV-2 variants. Treatment noted: roughly 20 received Ad26.COV2.S at low or high dose, single or two shots; several received placebo; per-sample allocation not given. The samples were gathered on day 63 after the first injection of vaccine or placebo. Losses at the gene ends were 5 bases for V and 18 bases for J; bases not matched to a gene: 11. There are 13 residues in the CDR3.

Material: peripheral blood, obtained in a trial of Ad26.COV2.S vaccine versus placebo. The chain carries TRBV12-3 or TRBV12-4 and TRBJ2-6; 9 bases are shared with TRBD1. This clonotype was obtained from a person aged 18-60 years who received the Ad26.COV2.S COVID-19 vaccine or a placebo. This CDR3 is CASSVDRGRSRTF. CDR3 in DNA: TGTGCCAGCAGTGTGGACAGGGGCAGGTCGAGGACTTTC.